Listed below are T cell receptor beta chains from one sample, sequenced in a study of blood T cell repertoires in COVID-19. Here immunoSEQ multiplex PCR was the method, and the copy in TCRdb shows in-frame clones only, minus some. The sample holds 270,000 or so clones; approximately 84% are singletons and the top ten take roughly 1.5%. The sample was peripheral blood. The receptors here all came from a human donor with COVID-19, enrolled during active disease. The donor label of this sample is uncertain. CDR3s include the opening cysteine and the closing phenylalanine or tryptophan. Fields, in order: D gene, clone size, V gene, J gene, CDR3 protein, CDR3 DNA. D genes are given only for firm matches. Expanded clones get a size class; other rows say once, few or many, or leave the size out.

D: -; size: -; V: TRBV19; J: TRBJ1-6; CDR3: CASRGRGNSPLHF; DNA: TGTGCCAGTAGAGGGAGGGGGAATTCACCCCTCCACTTT
D: -; size: -; V: TRBV11-2; J: TRBJ1-2; CDR3: CASSLSRNDYGYTF; DNA: TGTGCCAGCAGCTTATCCAGGAACGACTATGGCTACACCTTC
D: -; size: many; V: TRBV19; J: TRBJ1-1; CDR3: CASSRLQGGTEAFF; DNA: TGTGCCAGTAGTAGACTACAGGGAGGGACTGAAGCTTTCTTT
D: -; size: -; V: TRBV27; J: TRBJ1-2; CDR3: CASSFQVGDTFYGYTF; DNA: TGTGCCAGCAGTTTTCAAGTAGGGGACACTTTCTATGGCTACACCTTC
D: -; size: -; V: TRBV3-1/TRBV3-2; J: TRBJ2-7; CDR3: CASSQDVARAYEQYF; DNA: TGTGCCAGCAGCCAAGACGTAGCGAGAGCCTACGAGCAGTACTTC
D: -; size: -; V: TRBV4-3; J: TRBJ1-2; CDR3: CASSQDRGRGANYGYTF; DNA: TGCGCCAGCAGCCAAGATAGAGGGAGGGGAGCTAACTATGGCTACACCTTC
D: TRBD2; size: -; V: TRBV3-1/TRBV3-2; J: TRBJ2-1; CDR3: CASSPTSGGTYNEQFF; DNA: TGTGCCAGCAGCCCTACTAGCGGGGGTACCTACAATGAGCAGTTCTTC
D: -; size: few; V: TRBV30; J: TRBJ2-1; CDR3: CAWSPRGNEQFF; DNA: TGTGCCTGGAGCCCAAGGGGGAATGAGCAGTTCTTC
D: -; size: -; V: TRBV7-2; J: TRBJ1-1; CDR3: CASSLAGGNTEAFF; DNA: TGTGCCAGCAGCTTAGCCGGGGGGAACACTGAAGCTTTCTTT
D: TRBD2; size: -; V: TRBV13; J: TRBJ2-7; CDR3: CASSFGGTSGIEQYF; DNA: TGTGCCAGCAGCTTTGGCGGGACTAGCGGGATCGAGCAGTACTTC
D: -; size: -; V: TRBV5-1; J: TRBJ1-1; CDR3: CASSLVQPNTEAFF; DNA: TGCGCCAGCAGCTTGGTACAACCGAACACTGAAGCTTTCTTT
D: TRBD1; size: few; V: TRBV10-1; J: TRBJ2-3; CDR3: CASSEATGEYDTQYF; DNA: TGCGCCAGCAGTGAGGCTACAGGGGAATATGATACGCAGTATTTT
D: TRBD2; size: -; V: TRBV6-1; J: TRBJ2-2; CDR3: CASSKAPGLVSLRELFF; DNA: TGTGCCAGCAGTAAAGCCCCGGGACTAGTTTCTCTCCGGGAGCTGTTTTTT
D: -; size: -; V: TRBV3-1/TRBV3-2; J: TRBJ2-1; CDR3: CASSQDLLLDEQFF; DNA: TGTGCCAGCAGCCAAGACTTACTGCTGGATGAGCAGTTCTTC
D: TRBD1; size: -; V: TRBV29-1; J: TRBJ1-1; CDR3: CSVGQGVTEAFF; DNA: TGCAGCGTAGGACAGGGTGTCACTGAAGCTTTCTTT
D: -; size: -; V: TRBV6-6; J: TRBJ1-1; CDR3: CASSLMELEAFF; DNA: TGTGCCAGCAGTCTGATGGAGCTTGAAGCTTTCTTT
D: -; size: few; V: TRBV29-1; J: TRBJ1-2; CDR3: CSVEDGVIDRKGLNYGYTF; DNA: TGCAGCGTTGAAGATGGCGTAATAGACAGGAAAGGGCTGAACTATGGCTACACCTTC
D: TRBD1; size: once; V: TRBV2; J: TRBJ1-2; CDR3: CASRTGTGGGYTF; DNA: TGTGCCAGCAGAACCGGGACAGGGGGTGGCTACACCTTC
D: -; size: -; V: TRBV6-5; J: TRBJ1-6; CDR3: CASNRSPDNSPLHF; DNA: TGTGCCAGCAACAGATCCCCCGATAATTCACCCCTCCACTTT
D: TRBD1; size: -; V: TRBV2; J: TRBJ2-7; CDR3: CASRRDLPTGDQYF; DNA: TGTGCCAGCAGGAGGGACCTACCAACAGGGGATCAGTACTTC
D: -; size: -; V: TRBV19; J: TRBJ2-7; CDR3: CASAFGGTYSYEQYF; DNA: TGTGCCAGTGCATTCGGCGGGACCTACTCCTACGAGCAGTACTTC
D: TRBD2; size: -; V: TRBV7-3; J: TRBJ2-1; CDR3: CASSWTGLVSNEQFF; DNA: TGTGCCAGCAGCTGGACCGGACTAGTATCCAATGAGCAGTTCTTC
D: TRBD1; size: -; V: TRBV2; J: TRBJ2-2; CDR3: CASRSRTDRGTGELFF; DNA: TGTGCCAGCAGATCAAGGACGGACAGGGGGACCGGGGAGCTGTTTTTT
D: TRBD1; size: -; V: TRBV19; J: TRBJ2-7; CDR3: CASSAQTGVYEQYF; DNA: TGTGCCAGTAGTGCCCAAACAGGGGTCTACGAGCAGTACTTC
D: TRBD2; size: -; V: TRBV11-3; J: TRBJ2-3; CDR3: CASSLDGTSGPGDTQYF; DNA: TGTGCCAGCAGCTTAGACGGGACTAGCGGCCCCGGAGATACGCAGTATTTT
D: TRBD2; size: -; V: TRBV18; J: TRBJ2-7; CDR3: CASSPGTRDNYEQYF; DNA: TGTGCCAGCTCACCCGGGACTAGAGATAACTACGAGCAGTACTTC
D: TRBD1; size: -; V: TRBV5-1; J: TRBJ2-6; CDR3: CASSRDRGPGANVLTF; DNA: TGCGCCAGCAGCAGGGACAGGGGACCTGGGGCCAACGTCCTGACTTTC
D: TRBD1; size: -; V: TRBV5-1; J: TRBJ1-1; CDR3: CASSPVQGQDTEAFF; DNA: TGCGCCAGCAGCCCAGTACAGGGGCAGGACACTGAAGCTTTCTTT
D: TRBD2; size: -; V: TRBV15; J: TRBJ2-7; CDR3: CATSRDLLAGVYEQYF; DNA: TGTGCCACCAGCAGAGATCTACTAGCGGGAGTCTACGAGCAGTACTTC
D: TRBD2; size: -; V: TRBV19; J: TRBJ2-2; CDR3: CASRPGLAGILTGELFF; DNA: TGTGCCAGTAGGCCGGGACTAGCGGGCATCCTAACCGGGGAGCTGTTTTTT
D: TRBD1; size: once; V: TRBV4-3; J: TRBJ2-1; CDR3: CASSHPKTGTGLNNEQFF; DNA: TGCGCCAGCAGCCATCCGAAAACCGGGACAGGGTTAAACAATGAGCAGTTCTTC
D: -; size: -; V: TRBV11-1; J: TRBJ2-1; CDR3: CASSPGGLWEEQFF; DNA: TGTGCCAGCAGCCCGGGGGGCCTGTGGGAAGAGCAGTTCTTC
D: TRBD2; size: -; V: TRBV30; J: TRBJ2-7; CDR3: CAWRKGLAASYEQYF; DNA: TGTGCCTGGAGGAAGGGACTAGCGGCCTCCTACGAGCAGTACTTC
D: -; size: -; V: TRBV5-1; J: TRBJ1-1; CDR3: CASSVTGAVGSTEAFF; DNA: TGCGCCAGCAGCGTGACAGGTGCTGTTGGGAGCACTGAAGCTTTCTTT
D: -; size: once; V: TRBV20-1; J: TRBJ1-2; CDR3: CSASPQSGYGYTF; DNA: TGCAGTGCTAGTCCCCAGAGCGGCTATGGCTACACCTTC
D: -; size: few; V: TRBV28; J: TRBJ1-2; CDR3: CASSSRPGYTF; DNA: TGTGCCAGCAGTTCCAGGCCTGGCTACACCTTC
D: -; size: -; V: TRBV11-2; J: TRBJ2-3; CDR3: CASSFSPSTDTQYF; DNA: TGTGCCAGCAGCTTTAGTCCCAGCACAGATACGCAGTATTTT